This T cell receptor (beta chain) was recorded in a study of CD8 T cells in Susac syndrome. The V segment lost 4 bases and the J segment 0 bases; nucleotides outside the gene matches: 4. This CDR3 is 15 amino acids long. Germline V gene data show CDR1 as MGHRA and CDR2 as YSYEKL. Random hexamers were used to reverse transcribe the RNA input (about 0.45 to 1 ug). TCRdb re-called the immunoSEQ multiplex PCR reads with MiXCR, one entry per CDR3 protein. The sample shows around 300,000 distinct CDR3 sequences, under 95% of them seen only once. The V and J genes are TRBV4-1 and TRBJ2-3, with TRBD2 identical over 7 bases. This clonotype originated in a human donor with multiple sclerosis. The sequenced sample consisted of CD4+ T cells from PBMCs. CDR3 sequence (DNA): TGCGCCAGCAGCCCGGGGACTACTAGCACAGATACGCAGTATTTT. It codes for CASSPGTTSTDTQYF.